These 25 T cell receptor beta chains were all obtained from the same sample, sequenced in a study of TIL therapy for anti-PD-1-resistant metastatic lung cancer. This was the immunoSEQ v3 assay. The method was immunoSEQ multiplex PCR; TCRdb's version includes in-frame clones alone and lacks a portion of them. Found here are approximately 57,000 clones, approximately 78% of them singletons; the top ten hold about 2.7%. The time point here: pre-treatment sample, taken before nivolumab and TIL therapy. The starting material was blood, obtained at baseline. Receptors originate from a person between 25 and 79 years old with non-small cell lung cancer.

The rearrangement joins TRBV7-7 to TRBJ2-5, with D tentatively TRBD1 (5 bases). Germline values: CDR1 SSHAT, CDR2 FNYEAQ (reference sequence). V was cut by 1 base and J by 2 bases, with 14 bases left in between. This CDR3 comprises 16 residues. The CDR3 DNA sequence: TGTGCCAGCAGCTTAGGACCCGCAAGGGGTCAAGAGACCCAGTACTTC. Amino acid sequence: CASSLGPARGQETQYF.

This clone was counted between two and nine times. The chain recombines TRBV28 with TRBJ1-5; tentatively, D is TRBD1 (5 bases). Trimming cost V 6 bases and J 2 bases, with 11 bases left between them. The CDR3 totals 14 residues. Germline assignment: CDR1 MDHEN and CDR2 SYDVKM. The CDR3 nucleotides are TGTGCCAGCAGCAAAGGGGTGGGCAATCAGCCCCAGCATTTT. It yields the protein CASSKGVGNQPQHF.

This sequence joins TRBV9 and TRBJ2-2, with TRBD2 matching over 10 bases. Per the germline V gene, CDR1 is SGDLS and CDR2 is YYNGEE. This CDR3 has 16 amino acids. J lost 4 bases, V lost 3 bases, and 6 bases had no gene match. Here the CDR3 reads CASSEGTSAGTGELFF. The CDR3 nucleotides are TGTGCCAGCAGCGAGGGGACTAGCGCGGGCACCGGGGAGCTGTTTTTT. The entire variable domain, with the rest obtained from reference TRBV9 and TRBJ2-2, is as follows: DSGVTQTPKHLITATGQRVTLRCSPRSGDLSVYWYQQSLDQGLQFLIQYYNGEERAKGNILERFSAQQFPDLHSELNLSSLELGDSALYFCASSEGTSAGTGELFFGEGSRLTVL.

V usage is TRBV9 and J usage is TRBJ2-1; TRBD2 aligns across 7 bases. J was trimmed by 9 bases and V by 0 bases; bases with no gene match: 6. Looked up from germline, CDR1 is SGDLS and CDR2 is YYNGEE. There are 14 residues in the CDR3. As DNA, the CDR3 is TGTGCCAGCAGCGTAGGGCCCGGCGGGAGTGAGCAGTTCTTC. Protein product: CASSVGPGGSEQFF.

This rearrangement joins TRBV19 to TRBJ2-7; D possibly corresponds to TRBD2 (5 bases). The ends were cut back, 10 bases at V and 5 bases at J, with 12 bases in the middle. The length of the CDR3 is 11 residues. Germline V gene sequence: CDR1 LNHDA, CDR2 SQIVND (reference sequence). The CDR3 DNA is TGTGCCACCAAAAGCGGCCACGAGCAGTACTTC. Its protein product is CATKSGHEQYF. Complete variable domain (other parts from reference TRBV19 and TRBJ2-7): DGGITQSPKYLFRKEGQNVTLSCEQNLNHDAMYWYRQDPGQGLRLIYYSQIVNDFQKGDIAEGYSVSREKKESFPLTVTSAQKNPTAFYLCATKSGHEQYFGPGTRLTVT.

The chain has TRBV9 and TRBJ2-5; TRBD2 might be the D (6 bases). The CDR3 consists of 15 residues. Germline V gene data show CDR1 as SGDLS and CDR2 as YYNGEE. The V end was cut by 6 bases, the J end by 3 bases, with 18 bases between. The CDR3 reads CASIPRRDRKETQYF. CDR3 coding DNA: TGTGCCAGCATCCCTCGGAGGGACCGAAAAGAGACCCAGTACTTC.

There are a few counts of this clone. The chain has TRBV19 and TRBJ2-7; unclear D gene. The CDR3 covers 14 residues. Germline CDR1 is LNHDA and CDR2 is SQIVND (reference sequence). Deletions cut 8 bases from V and 0 bases from J, with 14 bases between. CDR3 coding DNA: TGTGCCAGTTCTCCCATCGGGCCCTCCTACGAGCAGTACTTC. As protein: CASSPIGPSYEQYF.

This clone was found a few times. J is TRBJ2-7 and V is TRBV6-6, with a tentative D call TRBD1 (6 bases). This CDR3 is built from 14 residues. The germline V gene encodes CDR1 MNHNY and CDR2 SVGAGI (reference sequence). V lost 5 bases and J 5 bases, leaving 16 bases between the germline ends. The CDR3 DNA reads TGTGCCAGCAGTCCCACAGGGTTAATCGACGAGCAGTACTTC. This codes for CASSPTGLIDEQYF.

J is TRBJ1-6 and V is TRBV6-5, with D unclear. Germline V lookup: CDR1 MNHEY, CDR2 SVGAGI. V was pared by 5 bases and J by 11 bases, with 10 bases between. The length of the CDR3 is 12 residues. The CDR3 loop reads CASSMRYAPLHF. The CDR3 DNA reads TGTGCCAGCAGTATGCGGTATGCACCCCTCCACTTT.

This clone was recorded once. The chain couples TRBV3-1 (or the pseudogene TRBV3-2) to TRBJ2-1, with 9 bases that match TRBD2. The junction had 3 bases not matched to a gene; V was cut back by 4 bases and J by 5 bases. CDR3 length: 14 residues. Germline V gives CDR1 LGHDT, CDR2 YNNKEL (reference sequence). CDR3 sequence (DNA): TGTGCCAGCAGCCTAAGACTAGCGGACAATGAGCAGTTCTTC. Residues: CASSLRLADNEQFF.

This sequence joins TRBV7-2 and TRBJ2-5; D uncertain. Germline V CDR1 and CDR2: SGHTA, FQGNSA. This CDR3 contains 14 residues. The V end was cut by 5 bases, the J end by 1 base, with 11 bases between. Written as DNA, the CDR3 is TGTGCCAGCAGCCCAAATCCGGGCCAAGAGACCCAGTACTTC. This sequence encodes CASSPNPGQETQYF.

This clone was counted a few times. This chain joins TRBV7-9 and TRBJ2-3; the D is unclear. The germline V gene has CDR1 SEHNR and CDR2 FQNEAQ (reference sequence). This CDR3 is built from 12 residues. Deletions cut 4 bases from V and 2 bases from J, with 4 bases between. The CDR3 DNA reads as TGTGCCAGCAGCTCCTTCACAGATACGCAGTATTTT. This codes for CASSSFTDTQYF.

The CDR3 sequence is CASMLAGAPGDTQYF. The CDR3 bases are TGTGCCAGCATGCTAGCGGGAGCCCCTGGAGATACGCAGTATTTT. This rearrangement joins TRBV27 to TRBJ2-3; 10 bases are shared with TRBD2. Germline V gives CDR1 MNHEY, CDR2 SMNVEV (reference sequence). The CDR3 has 15 amino acids. V shed 7 bases and J 5 bases; nucleotides not matched to a gene: 9.

This clone appeared a few times. The rearrangement links TRBV28 to TRBJ2-1; tentative D call: TRBD2 (6 bases). Germline loops: CDR1 MDHEN, CDR2 SYDVKM. V was trimmed by 3 bases and J by 3 bases, leaving 6 bases between them. The CDR3 is 13 amino acids. The CDR3 DNA follows: TGTGCCAGCAGTTTGGAGGGCTACAATGAGCAGTTCTTC. It translates to CASSLEGYNEQFF.

This chain connects TRBV7-2 to TRBJ2-7; 7 bases line up with TRBD1. The V and J ends lost 5 bases and 3 bases, in that order; junction bases with no gene match: 7. The CDR3 loop spans 14 amino acids. Looked up from germline, CDR1 is SGHTA and CDR2 is FQGNSA. CDR3 loop: CASSPRQGFYEQYF. The DNA of the CDR3 is TGTGCCAGCAGCCCAAGACAGGGTTTCTACGAGCAGTACTTC.

This clone showed up just a few times. The genes are TRBV13 and TRBJ1-1, with D unresolved. V shed 5 bases and J shed 1 base, with 5 bases lying between them. The V gene's germline CDR1 is PRHDT and CDR2 FYEKMQ (reference sequence). The CDR3 totals 12 residues. The CDR3 region has the DNA TGTGCCAGCAGCCCAGGGAACACTGAAGCTTTCTTT. Translated: CASSPGNTEAFF.

The chain has TRBV5-1 and TRBJ1-1; 11 nucleotides line up with TRBD1. V lost 3 bases, J lost 1 base, and 11 bases stayed unmatched. The CDR3 has 18 amino acids. Germline CDR1 is SGHRS and CDR2 is YFSETQ. The CDR3 region is CASSSIPPGTGGNTEAFF. In nucleotides, the CDR3 is TGCGCCAGCAGCTCTATTCCCCCCGGGACAGGGGGGAACACTGAAGCTTTCTTT.

The chain links TRBV27 to TRBJ2-1, with D perhaps TRBD2 (5 bases). Germline V gene data show CDR1 as MNHEY and CDR2 as SMNVEV (reference sequence). The CDR3 has 13 amino acids. V was clipped by 6 bases and J by 7 bases, with 13 bases between them. The CDR3 bases are TGTGCCAGCAGATCGCAGACGGGGAATGAGCAGTTCTTC. This codes for CASRSQTGNEQFF.

The sample holds one count of this clone. The rearrangement joins TRBV7-9 to TRBJ2-1; the D is unclear. This CDR3 has 12 amino acids. Per the germline V gene, CDR1 is SEHNR and CDR2 is FQNEAQ (reference sequence). V was pared by 4 bases and J by 8 bases, with 9 bases between. This CDR3 reads CASSSLVYEQFF. CDR3 nucleotides: TGTGCCAGCAGCTCCCTGGTTTATGAGCAGTTCTTC. The full variable domain, its missing parts supplied by reference TRBV7-9 and TRBJ2-1, is DTGVSQNPRHKITKRGQNVTFRCDPISEHNRLYWYRQTLGQGPEFLTYFQNEAQLEKSRLLSDRFSAERPKGSFSTLEIQRTEQGDSAMYLCASSSLVYEQFFGPGTRLTVL.

The chain is built from TRBV7-6 and TRBJ2-1; perhaps D is TRBD1 or TRBD2 (7 bases each). The germline V and J ends were trimmed by 10 bases and 2 bases, with 12 bases remaining between them. CDR3 length equals 13 residues. Germline V gene data show CDR1 as SGHVS and CDR2 as FNYEAQ. In DNA form, the CDR3 reads TGTGCCACAGGGGGGGGAGCCTACAATGAGCAGTTCTTC. Translated: CATGGGAYNEQFF.

The rearrangement links TRBV7-9 to TRBJ2-1; 8 bases match TRBD2. Losses at the gene ends were 4 bases for V and 6 bases for J; bases not matched to a gene: 5. The germline gives CDR1 SEHNR, CDR2 FQNEAQ (reference sequence). CDR3 length: 14 residues. CDR3 bases: TGTGCCAGCAGCTGGACCCTAGCGGGCAATGAGCAGTTCTTC. Protein product: CASSWTLAGNEQFF.

J is TRBJ2-7 and V is TRBV5-5; D gene uncertain. CDR3 length equals 12 residues. V lost 2 bases and J lost 7, with 10 bases in between. Germline CDR1 and CDR2: SGHKS and YYEKEE (reference sequence). The CDR3 is CASSFTPFEQYF. CDR3 nucleotides: TGTGCCAGCAGCTTCACGCCGTTTGAGCAGTACTTC.

The gene calls are TRBV30 and TRBJ1-2; 8 nucleotides agree with TRBD1. The V and J ends lost 3 bases and 0 bases, in that order; junction bases with no gene match: 0. The CDR3 is 13 amino acids. Germline V CDR1 and CDR2: GTSNPN, SVGIG (reference sequence). CDR3 protein: CAWRTGANYGYTF. The CDR3 region has the DNA TGTGCCTGGAGGACAGGGGCTAACTATGGCTACACCTTC.

The chain links TRBV5-6 to TRBJ2-3; 9 bases are shared with TRBD1. J gave up 5 bases and V 5 bases, and 9 bases lay outside the gene matches. Germline CDR1 reads SGHDT; CDR2 reads YYEEEE. The CDR3 is 15 residues long. The CDR3 protein is CASRPWGQGVDTQYF. CDR3 coding DNA: TGTGCCAGCAGGCCATGGGGACAGGGTGTAGATACGCAGTATTTT.

This chain joins TRBV5-1 and TRBJ2-1; perhaps TRBD2 as D (6 bases). CDR1 and CDR2 (germline): SGHRS, YFSETQ. V was clipped by 2 bases and J by 15 bases, with 15 bases between them. The CDR3 has 12 amino acids. CDR3 DNA: TGCGCCAGCAGCTTAGGGAGGTCCCCCCCGTTCTTC. Residues: CASSLGRSPPFF.